The 31 T cell receptor beta chains below were found in one sample sequenced in a study of early T cells in non-severe SARS-CoV-2 infection. TCRdb passed the 5' RACE reads through MiXCR, listing each CDR3 protein once. This sample has roughly 33,000 distinct CDR3 sequences, with 5% found just once. Sequences were obtained from whole blood. Receptor source: an adult who was a healthcare worker with PCR-confirmed SARS-CoV-2 infection or an uninfected control (not recorded which).

The CDR3 DNA follows: TGTGCCATCAGTGAAGTACCATTGGAGACCCAGTACTTC. This codes for CAISEVPLETQYF. The chain links TRBV10-3 to TRBJ2-5; D is ambiguous. Germline CDR1 and CDR2: ENHRY and SYGVKD. Trimming took 3 bases from V and 5 from J, leaving 10 bases between them. The CDR3 consists of 13 residues.

In its sample, this clonotype was seen many times. V usage is TRBV7-3 and J usage is TRBJ1-1; no reliable D call. The CDR3 contains 13 residues. V was clipped by 2 bases and J by 1 base, with 5 bases between them. The germline V gene has CDR1 SGHTA and CDR2 FQGTGA. The chain's CDR3 is CASSLEGNTEAFF. The CDR3 nucleotides are TGTGCCAGCAGCTTAGAGGGGAACACTGAAGCTTTCTTT.

This clonotype was picked up a small number of times. The chain uses TRBV7-8 and TRBJ1-1; D is uncertain. V lost 2 bases and J lost 0, with 4 bases in between. This CDR3 comprises 13 residues. Germline CDR1 is SGHVS and CDR2 is FQNEAQ. The CDR3 reads CASSLIMNTEAFF. In nucleotides, the CDR3 is TGTGCCAGCAGCTTAATCATGAACACTGAAGCTTTCTTT.

This clonotype has a count of ten or more. The chain recombines TRBV19 with TRBJ2-5; a possible D gene is TRBD2 (6 bases). Germline V gene data show CDR1 as LNHDA and CDR2 as SQIVND (reference sequence). The CDR3 is made up of 15 amino acids. V lost 1 base, J lost 0 bases, and 9 bases lay in between. The CDR3 loop reads CASSIGGTYQETQYF. CDR3 in DNA: TGTGCCAGTAGTATAGGCGGGACGTACCAAGAGACCCAGTACTTC.

By share of the sample, this clonotype is medium-sized. The rearrangement uses TRBV29-1 and TRBJ1-2; D is perhaps TRBD1 (5 bases). The germline V gene encodes CDR1 SQVTM and CDR2 ANQGSEA. The CDR3 extends over 12 amino acids. Deletions cut 3 bases from V and 7 bases from J, with 12 bases between. Here the CDR3 reads CSVDQGLFGYTF. The DNA of the CDR3 is TGCAGCGTTGACCAGGGTCTATTTGGCTACACCTTC.

This clonotype was counted a few times. The gene calls are TRBV7-9 and TRBJ2-1; TRBD2 agrees at 10 bases. CDR1 SEHNR and CDR2 FQNEAQ come from the germline V gene (reference sequence). CDR3 length: 18 residues. With 2 bases clipped from V and 0 bases from J, the junction kept 7 bases outside the gene matches. The CDR3 loop reads CASSLLAGVVSSYNEQFF. Written as DNA, the CDR3 is TGTGCCAGCAGCTTACTAGCGGGGGTGGTCAGCTCCTACAATGAGCAGTTCTTC. The whole variable domain, filled in from reference TRBV7-9 and TRBJ2-1, reads DTGVSQNPRHKITKRGQNVTFRCDPISEHNRLYWYRQTLGQGPEFLTYFQNEAQLEKSRLLSDRFSAERPKGSFSTLEIQRTEQGDSAMYLCASSLLAGVVSSYNEQFFGPGTRLTVL.

This clonotype was observed many times. The J gene is TRBJ2-1, the V gene TRBV20-1, with 10 nucleotides matching TRBD2. This CDR3 is built from 14 residues. The V segment lost 6 bases and the J segment 9 bases; nucleotides outside the gene matches: 11. The germline V gene has CDR1 DFQATT and CDR2 SNEGSKA (reference sequence). The CDR3 region has the DNA TGCAGTGCAAAAAGCGGGGGGGCCGACGGTGAGCAGTTCTTC. Protein product: CSAKSGGADGEQFF.

In its sample, this clonotype was seen many times. The DNA for the CDR3 is TGCAGTGCTAGAGCCAACAGGGGTCCCAACACTGAAGCTTTCTTT. It translates to CSARANRGPNTEAFF. The J gene is TRBJ1-1, the V gene TRBV20-1, with 7 positions matching TRBD1. The CDR3 covers 15 residues. V shed 1 base and J 2 bases; nucleotides not matched to a gene: 7. The germline CDR1 and CDR2 sequences are DFQATT and SNEGSKA (reference sequence).

This clonotype was found many times. The V gene is TRBV7-6, the J gene TRBJ2-7; a possible D gene is TRBD2 (6 bases). This CDR3 region has 12 residues. V lost 3 bases and J 6 bases, leaving 9 bases between the germline ends. Germline V gives CDR1 SGHVS, CDR2 FNYEAQ. The CDR3 spells CASSFGGGEQYF. The CDR3 DNA is TGTGCCAGCAGCTTCGGGGGTGGCGAGCAGTACTTC. The whole variable domain, filled in from reference TRBV7-6 and TRBJ2-7, reads GAGVSQSPRYKVTKRGQDVALRCDPISGHVSLYWYRQALGQGPEFLTYFNYEAQQDKSGLPNDRFSAERPEGSISTLTIQRTEQRDSAMYRCASSFGGGEQYFGPGTRLTVT.

This clonotype was detected a few times. This chain joins TRBV4-2 and TRBJ2-1; tentative D call: TRBD1 (5 bases). V gave up 0 bases and J gave up 7 bases, with 13 bases separating them. The CDR3 length is 15 residues. The germline gives CDR1 LGHNA, CDR2 YNFKEQ. The CDR3 spells CASSQDVQDGNEQFF. The CDR3 DNA is TGTGCCAGCAGCCAAGATGTACAGGATGGGAATGAGCAGTTCTTC.

This clonotype was found many times. The chain is built from TRBV5-1 and TRBJ2-1, with no clear D. V shed 6 bases and J shed 0 bases, with 13 bases lying between them. This CDR3 spans 15 amino acids. Per germline, CDR1 SGHRS and CDR2 YFSETQ. CDR3 region: CASKTPTSSYNEQFF. CDR3 bases: TGCGCCAGCAAGACCCCCACCAGCTCCTACAATGAGCAGTTCTTC.

This clonotype has ten or more counts. The V call is TRBV11-2, the J call TRBJ1-5, with D possibly being TRBD1 (5 bases). Germline lookup yields CDR1 SGHAT and CDR2 FQNNGV. The length of the CDR3 is 15 residues. The V end was cut by 5 bases, the J end by 4 bases, with 15 bases between. DNA for the CDR3: TGTGCCAGCAGCCAGGGAATGGCCCTGAATCAGCCCCAGCATTTT. Translated: CASSQGMALNQPQHF.

This clonotype was seen at least ten times. CDR3 sequence: CASSLERENTEAFF. The CDR3, as DNA: TGTGCCAGCAGCCTCGAGAGGGAGAACACTGAAGCTTTCTTT. The gene calls are TRBV28 and TRBJ1-1; D call uncertain. The V end lost 6 bases, the J end lost 1 base, and 12 bases lay between the germline ends. The CDR3 length is 14 residues. Germline CDR1 is MDHEN and CDR2 is SYDVKM.

In its sample, this clonotype was seen many times. CDR3 protein: CASSQDVSQNNSPLHF. In nucleotides, the CDR3 is TGCGCCAGCAGCCAAGATGTGAGCCAGAATAATTCACCCCTCCACTTT. This sequence joins TRBV4-3 and TRBJ1-6; no firm D call. With 0 bases removed from V and 5 bases from J, the gap between germline ends came to 11 bases. Germline V gene lookup returns CDR1 LGHNA and CDR2 YSLEER. This CDR3 spans 16 amino acids.

The V call is TRBV20-1, the J call TRBJ1-1; D may be TRBD1 (5 bases). CDR1 DFQATT and CDR2 SNEGSKA come from the germline V gene (reference sequence). V lost 7 bases and J 8 bases, leaving 17 bases between the germline ends. The length of the CDR3 is 12 residues. CDR3 amino acids: CSGAPREFEAFF. In nucleotides, the CDR3 is TGCAGTGGGGCCCCCAGGGAATTCGAAGCTTTCTTT.

This clonotype was observed a few times. The V gene is TRBV12-5, the J gene TRBJ2-6, with TRBD2 as a possible D gene (6 bases). V was pared by 6 bases and J by 0 bases, with 9 bases between. CDR1 and CDR2 from the germline V gene are LGHNT and FRNRAP. This CDR3 comprises 15 residues. In DNA, the CDR3 is TGTGCTAGTGGCCGGGAGAGCTCTGGGGCCAACGTCCTGACTTTC. Translated, it gives CASGRESSGANVLTF.

This chain connects TRBV24-1 to TRBJ1-2; D not certain. The germline V gene encodes CDR1 KGHDR and CDR2 SFDVKD. V was shortened by 3 bases and J by 7 bases, with 11 bases between the two germline ends. CDR3 size: 13 residues. CDR3 in amino acids: CATSDTDGLGYTF. The CDR3 nucleotides are TGTGCCACCAGTGATACCGACGGACTTGGCTACACCTTC.

This clonotype was observed at least ten times. The genes are TRBV7-9 and TRBJ2-3; D is uncertain. Trimming removed 1 base from V and 2 bases from J, with 7 bases in between. Germline assignment: CDR1 SEHNR and CDR2 FQNEAQ (reference sequence). This CDR3 comprises 14 residues. This chain's CDR3 is CASSLVRNTDTQYF. CDR3 nucleotide sequence: TGTGCCAGCAGCTTAGTCCGAAACACAGATACGCAGTATTTT.

This clonotype showed up many times. The chain carries TRBV7-6 and TRBJ1-1, with D perhaps TRBD1 (6 bases). Germline V gene sequence: CDR1 SGHVS, CDR2 FNYEAQ. The CDR3 has 15 amino acids. V shed 1 base and J shed 0 bases, with 9 bases lying between them. CDR3: CASSLGTVVNTEAFF. As DNA, the CDR3 is TGTGCCAGCAGCTTAGGGACAGTCGTGAACACTGAAGCTTTCTTT.

This clonotype has at least ten counts. The chain joins TRBV12-3 or TRBV12-4 to TRBJ2-7; D unresolved. Trimming removed 3 bases from V and 4 bases from J, with 13 bases in between. The CDR3 length is 14 residues. The CDR3 protein is CASSLRTDIYEQYF. DNA for the CDR3: TGTGCCAGCAGTTTGCGGACGGATATATACGAGCAGTACTTC.

This clonotype appeared many times. This rearrangement joins TRBV15 to TRBJ2-7; D might be TRBD1 (6 bases). Trimming pared 0 bases from V and 4 bases from J, leaving 10 bases between. This CDR3 spans 14 amino acids. CDR1 is LNHNV and CDR2 is YYDKDF in the germline V gene (reference sequence). CDR3 nucleotide sequence: TGTGCCACCAGCAGAGATCAGGGGAAATACGAGCAGTACTTC. It encodes CATSRDQGKYEQYF.

This chain uses TRBV7-3 with TRBJ2-1, with TRBD2 matching over 12 bases. The CDR3 totals 16 residues. J gave up 6 bases and V 4 bases, and 7 bases lay outside the gene matches. The germline gives CDR1 SGHTA, CDR2 FQGTGA. The CDR3 sequence: CASSSPLAGGINEQFF. The CDR3 coding sequence is TGTGCCAGCAGCTCACCGCTAGCGGGGGGGATCAATGAGCAGTTCTTC.

The J gene is TRBJ2-7, the V gene TRBV7-8; maybe TRBD1 (6 bases). Trimming shortened V by 2 bases and J by 7 bases, and 33 bases separated the two germline ends. The CDR3 has 20 residues. Looked up from germline, CDR1 is SGHVS and CDR2 is FQNEAQ. The CDR3 spells CASSLLRGAGESVMPLEQYF. CDR3 nucleotide sequence: TGTGCCAGCAGCTTACTACGTGGGGCAGGGGAATCGGTTATGCCACTAGAGCAGTACTTC. Supplemented by reference TRBV7-8 and TRBJ2-7, the full variable domain reads GAGVSQSPRYKVAKRGQDVALRCDPISGHVSLFWYQQALGQGPEFLTYFQNEAQLDKSGLPSDRFFAERPEGSVSTLKIQRTQQEDSAVYLCASSLLRGAGESVMPLEQYFGPGTRLTVT.

This clonotype occurred many times. The chain uses TRBV11-3 and TRBJ2-2; a weak D match, TRBD1 (5 bases). Germline loops: CDR1 SGHNT, CDR2 YENEEA. The CDR3 runs to 15 residues. V lost 0 bases and J lost 3, with 8 bases in between. CDR3 region: CASSLDGADTGELFF. CDR3 DNA sequence: TGTGCCAGCAGCTTAGATGGGGCGGACACCGGGGAGCTGTTTTTT.

This clonotype has at least ten counts. V is TRBV7-9 and J is TRBJ2-1, with D possibly being TRBD1 (6 bases). This CDR3 has 17 amino acids. CDR1 SEHNR and CDR2 FQNEAQ come from the germline V gene (reference sequence). V was shortened by 4 bases and J by 2 bases, with 18 bases between the two germline ends. The CDR3 nucleotides read TGTGCCAGCAGCTCGGACAGACCGGACTTAACCTACAATGAGCAGTTCTTC. It is translated as CASSSDRPDLTYNEQFF.

This clonotype has more than one count but fewer than ten. The V and J genes are TRBV29-1 and TRBJ2-7; TRBD1 aligns across 10 bases. This CDR3 spans 12 amino acids. J lost 11 bases, V lost 1 base, and 5 bases had no gene match. The germline V gene has CDR1 SQVTM and CDR2 ANQGSEA. In nucleotides, the CDR3 is TGCAGCGTTGAAGTAGTAGGACAGGGGGAGTACTTC. Translated: CSVEVVGQGEYF.

This clonotype was seen a handful of times. J is TRBJ1-6 and V is TRBV6-5; 9 nucleotides match TRBD1. After removal of 8 bases from V and 9 bases from J, the junction contained 8 bases not matched to a gene. The CDR3 is made up of 14 amino acids. Germline-derived CDR1 and CDR2 are MNHEY and SVGAGI. The CDR3 here is CASRTGVLGSPLHF. CDR3 bases: TGTGCCAGCCGGACAGGGGTATTGGGTTCACCCCTCCACTTT.

This chain links TRBV29-1 with TRBJ2-3, with TRBD2 matching over 8 bases. CDR1 SQVTM and CDR2 ANQGSEA come from the germline V gene. CDR3 length: 15 residues. Unmatched junction bases numbered 5, after V lost 3 bases and J lost 0 bases. The CDR3: CSVEAGTRSTDTQYF. Here the CDR3 DNA reads TGCAGCGTTGAGGCCGGGACTAGAAGCACAGATACGCAGTATTTT.

This clonotype was detected many times. J is TRBJ1-1 and V is TRBV9; D gene ambiguous. V was shortened by 0 bases and J by 7 bases, with 10 bases between the two germline ends. The length of the CDR3 is 13 residues. Germline assignment: CDR1 SGDLS and CDR2 YYNGEE. CDR3 DNA: TGTGCCAGCAGCGTAGGACCGACCTATGAAGCTTTCTTT. Amino acids: CASSVGPTYEAFF.

The chain uses TRBV2 and TRBJ1-5, with unresolved D. Trimming shortened V by 3 bases and J by 5 bases, and 8 bases separated the two germline ends. The CDR3 spans 13 residues. CDR1 and CDR2 (germline): SNHLY, FYNNEI. CDR3 nucleotides: TGTGCCAGCAGTGACGCTCTCTATCAGCCCCAGCATTTT. Translating it yields CASSDALYQPQHF. Variable domain in full (rest from reference TRBV2 and TRBJ1-5): EPEVTQTPSHQVTQMGQEVILRCVPISNHLYFYWYRQILGQKVEFLVSFYNNEISEKSEIFDDQFSVERPDGSNFTLKIRSTKLEDSAMYFCASSDALYQPQHFGDGTRLSIL.

This clonotype was observed at least ten times. The chain uses TRBV19 and TRBJ2-1, with 7 bases identical to TRBD2. J gave up 0 bases and V 3 bases, and 2 bases lay outside the gene matches. Germline V CDR1 and CDR2: LNHDA, SQIVND (reference sequence). There are 15 residues in the CDR3. This CDR3 is CASSISGVSYNEQFF. DNA for the CDR3: TGTGCCAGTAGTATCAGCGGGGTCTCCTACAATGAGCAGTTCTTC.